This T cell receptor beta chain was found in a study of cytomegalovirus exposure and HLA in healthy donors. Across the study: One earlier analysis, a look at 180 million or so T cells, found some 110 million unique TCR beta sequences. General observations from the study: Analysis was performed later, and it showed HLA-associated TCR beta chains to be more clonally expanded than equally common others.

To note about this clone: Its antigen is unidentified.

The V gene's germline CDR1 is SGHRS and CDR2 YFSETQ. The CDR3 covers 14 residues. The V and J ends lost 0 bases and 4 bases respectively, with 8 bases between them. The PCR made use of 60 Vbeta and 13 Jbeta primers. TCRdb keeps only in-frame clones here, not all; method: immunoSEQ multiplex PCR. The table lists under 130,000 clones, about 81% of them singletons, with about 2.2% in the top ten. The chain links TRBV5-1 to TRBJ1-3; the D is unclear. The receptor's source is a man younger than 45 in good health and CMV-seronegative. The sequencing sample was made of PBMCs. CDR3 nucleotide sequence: TGCGCCAGCAGCTTGGATGGGGAGGGAAACACCATATATTTT. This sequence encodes CASSLDGEGNTIYF. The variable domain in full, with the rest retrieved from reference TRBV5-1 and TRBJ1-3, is KAGVTQTPRYLIKTRGQQVTLSCSPISGHRSVSWYQQTPGQGLQFLFEYFSETQRNKGNFPGRFSGRQFSNSRSEMNVSTLELGDSALYLCASSLDGEGNTIYFGEGSWLTVV.